This T cell receptor beta chain was identified during a study of OX40 agonist ivuxolimab in advanced cancers. J was trimmed by 1 base and V by 4 bases; bases with no gene match: 2. Germline assignment: CDR1 GTSNPN and CDR2 SVGIG (reference sequence). The CDR3 extends over 13 amino acids. Here immunoSEQ multiplex PCR was the method, and the copy in TCRdb shows in-frame clones only, minus some. The sample includes around 92,000 clones, approximately 93% of them seen just once. This receptor was obtained from an adult with an advanced solid tumor such as melanoma, head and neck, liver or kidney cancer. The material was CD4+ or CD8+ T cells sorted from blood, obtained in a trial of the OX40 agonist ivuxolimab. The chain combines TRBV30 with TRBJ2-3; 7 positions match TRBD2. The CDR3 sequence: CAWKGRGTDTQYF. CDR3 DNA sequence: TGTGCCTGGAAGGGGAGGGGCACAGATACGCAGTATTTT.